Listed below are T cell receptor beta chains from one sample, sequenced in a study of blood T cell repertoires in COVID-19. Repertoires were generated with immunoSEQ multiplex PCR, while TCRdb's copy carries only in-frame clones and drops some. Among around 250,000 clones listed, less than 95% were seen once. Sample: PBMCs or T cells enriched from blood (not recorded which). The receptors originated from a man between 40 and 49 years old who had been exposed to COVID-19. Each CDR3 is given with its conserved first and last residue. Each record gives: CDR3 protein, V gene, J gene.

CDR3 protein: CASSEFVGPREKLFF
V gene: TRBV2
J gene: TRBJ1-4

CDR3 protein: CASSIPRAGEETQYF
V gene: TRBV19
J gene: TRBJ2-5

CDR3 protein: CASSPRHRGPQPQHF
V gene: TRBV28
J gene: TRBJ1-5

CDR3 protein: CAWGTGRLFF
V gene: TRBV30
J gene: TRBJ2-1

CDR3 protein: CASSETGTLSYGYTF
V gene: TRBV25-1
J gene: TRBJ1-2

CDR3 protein: CASSLAGGNQPQHF
V gene: TRBV7-2
J gene: TRBJ1-5

CDR3 protein: CASRLTSGQETQYF
V gene: TRBV5-1
J gene: TRBJ2-5

CDR3 protein: CASSLAGVGGELFF
V gene: TRBV27
J gene: TRBJ2-2

CDR3 protein: CASSYGGLPQETQYF
V gene: TRBV6-2/TRBV6-3
J gene: TRBJ2-5

CDR3 protein: CASSLSLGGSRHTEAFF
V gene: TRBV27
J gene: TRBJ1-1

CDR3 protein: CASKREAGGELFF
V gene: TRBV6-5
J gene: TRBJ2-2

CDR3 protein: CASRTEYYYGYTF
V gene: TRBV2
J gene: TRBJ1-2

CDR3 protein: CASSTLTGLGEKLFF
V gene: TRBV19
J gene: TRBJ1-4

CDR3 protein: CASSVFQSTDTQYF
V gene: TRBV9
J gene: TRBJ2-3

CDR3 protein: CAISEGGRSSYEQYF
V gene: TRBV10-3
J gene: TRBJ2-7

CDR3 protein: CASSEEYRADEQFF
V gene: TRBV10-1
J gene: TRBJ2-1

CDR3 protein: CASSPGLAPEQFF
V gene: TRBV12-3/TRBV12-4
J gene: TRBJ2-1

CDR3 protein: CASTLRRVYGYTF
V gene: TRBV2
J gene: TRBJ1-2

CDR3 protein: CASSLDGGLNYEQYF
V gene: TRBV28
J gene: TRBJ2-7

CDR3 protein: CASSFKGETEAFF
V gene: TRBV27
J gene: TRBJ1-1

CDR3 protein: CASSPGQGRVSGNTIYF
V gene: TRBV7-9
J gene: TRBJ1-3

CDR3 protein: CASGLVFLRDRGNSPLHF
V gene: TRBV12-5
J gene: TRBJ1-6

CDR3 protein: CASSFPRGRTARAYGYTF
V gene: TRBV7-9
J gene: TRBJ1-2

CDR3 protein: CASSRDAEAFF
V gene: TRBV6-5
J gene: TRBJ1-1

CDR3 protein: CASSIVVKTDNEQFF
V gene: TRBV19
J gene: TRBJ2-1